In this sample, the clone carrying this T cell receptor beta chain turned up many times. TCRdb's table, derived via immunoSEQ multiplex PCR, lists solely in-frame clones and lacks some. The top ten hold more than 1.5% of the sample, which has about 250,000 clones, 70% to 90% seen once. This record comes from a study of blood T cell repertoires in COVID-19. CDR1 SGHAT and CDR2 FQNNGV come from the germline V gene. The V gene lost 0 bases and the J gene lost 3 bases, with 15 bases spanning the gap. This CDR3 contains 16 residues. The chain recombines TRBV11-2 with TRBJ2-7; TRBD2 is a possible D gene (7 bases). The TCR was taken from a man aged 40-49 years who had recovered from COVID-19. The sequenced sample consisted of PBMCs or T cells enriched from blood (not recorded which). The CDR3 loop reads CASSLDWRGPHYEQYF. CDR3 coding DNA: TGTGCCAGCAGCTTAGATTGGCGGGGGCCCCACTACGAGCAGTACTTC.